This entry lists 22 T cell receptor beta chains sequenced from one sample in a study of glioma-infiltrating T cells after dendritic cell vaccination. Generated by immunoSEQ multiplex PCR, the TCRdb table keeps only in-frame clones and is missing some. Among approximately 85,000 clones listed, about 85% were seen once. Time point described: after dendritic cell vaccination, including at tumor progression/relapse. This material consisted of blood, taken after dendritic cell vaccination. Receptor source: a human donor with glioblastoma.

A single count supports this clone. The V and J genes are TRBV6-5 and TRBJ1-2; 8 bases fit TRBD1. V dropped 6 bases and J dropped 2; count of bases not matched to a gene: 8. The CDR3 is 15 residues long. CDR1 is MNHEY and CDR2 is SVGAGI in the germline V gene. CDR3 nucleotide sequence: TGTGCCAGCAGGAGCACAACAGGGGGGAACTATGGCTACACCTTC. It encodes CASRSTTGGNYGYTF.

The chain links TRBV27 to TRBJ2-7; 12 bases are shared with TRBD2. The CDR3 loop spans 16 amino acids. Losses at the gene ends were 6 bases for V and 6 bases for J; bases not matched to a gene: 12. Germline assignment: CDR1 MNHEY and CDR2 SMNVEV (reference sequence). The CDR3 bases are TGTGCCAGCAGCAAATACCTAGCGGGAGGGCCCGGCGAGCAGTACTTC. This sequence encodes CASSKYLAGGPGEQYF.

CDR3 residues: CASSPRSDEQYF. CDR3 DNA: TGCGCCAGCAGCCCTCGGTCCGACGAGCAGTACTTC. The rearrangement uses TRBV5-1 and TRBJ2-7; no clear D. V lost 4 bases and J lost 5, with 10 bases in between. Looked up from germline, CDR1 is SGHRS and CDR2 is YFSETQ. CDR3 length: 12 residues.

The J gene is TRBJ2-1, the V gene TRBV9; 10 bases fit TRBD1. From germline, CDR1 is SGDLS and CDR2 YYNGEE. The CDR3 is 17 residues long. The trim removed 1 base at V and 6 bases at J, leaving 10 bases unmatched. In DNA form, the CDR3 reads TGTGCCAGCAGCGTAAAGGCCGGGACAGGGGCATCCAATGAGCAGTTCTTC. This codes for CASSVKAGTGASNEQFF.

This chain uses TRBV5-1 with TRBJ2-2, with TRBD2 identical over 7 bases. Germline V gene data show CDR1 as SGHRS and CDR2 as YFSETQ. With V trimmed by 1 base and J by 0 bases, 3 bases remained unmatched. The CDR3 length is 16 residues. The DNA for the CDR3 is TGCGCCAGCAGCTTGTTCAGCGGGGCGAACACCGGGGAGCTGTTTTTT. Translated, it gives CASSLFSGANTGELFF. The full variable domain, its missing parts supplied by reference TRBV5-1 and TRBJ2-2, is KAGVTQTPRYLIKTRGQQVTLSCSPISGHRSVSWYQQTPGQGLQFLFEYFSETQRNKGNFPGRFSGRQFSNSRSEMNVSTLELGDSALYLCASSLFSGANTGELFFGEGSRLTVL.

The gene calls are TRBV27 and TRBJ2-5, with 8 bases aligning to TRBD1. CDR1 and CDR2 (germline): MNHEY, SMNVEV (reference sequence). Unmatched junction bases numbered 12, after V lost 7 bases and J lost 5 bases. The CDR3 length is 15 residues. DNA for the CDR3: TGTGCCAGCATGGGCCAGGGGGCTTTTGGGGAGACCCAGTACTTC. Its protein product is CASMGQGAFGETQYF.

The V call is TRBV19, the J call TRBJ1-5, with TRBD1 as a possible D gene (5 bases). This CDR3 has 15 amino acids. Germline CDR1 is LNHDA and CDR2 is SQIVND (reference sequence). V lost 7 bases and J lost 6, with 19 bases in between. The CDR3 region is CASTPMGTGTQPQHF. The DNA for the CDR3 is TGTGCCAGTACCCCGATGGGAACAGGTACTCAGCCCCAGCATTTT.

The CDR3 spells CASSSDRTNYGYTF. The CDR3 DNA reads as TGTGCCAGCAGCTCAGACAGAACTAACTATGGCTACACCTTC. The J gene is TRBJ1-2, the V gene TRBV7-3, with D possibly being TRBD1 (5 bases). The CDR3 extends over 14 amino acids. Germline loops: CDR1 SGHTA, CDR2 FQGTGA. Between the trimmed V and J ends, which lost 4 bases and 0 bases, there was a span of 9 bases.

This clone came up once. The CDR3 sequence: CASTLSGDSYEQYF. The CDR3 DNA reads as TGTGCCAGCACCTTGAGCGGGGACTCCTACGAGCAGTACTTC. J is TRBJ2-7 and V is TRBV28; 7 bases line up with TRBD2. After removal of 7 bases from V and 0 bases from J, the junction contained 6 bases not matched to a gene. The CDR3 sequence is 14 residues long. Germline V gene sequence: CDR1 MDHEN, CDR2 SYDVKM.

The chain joins TRBV5-1 to TRBJ2-3, with TRBD1 matching over 8 bases. Germline CDR1 reads SGHRS; CDR2 reads YFSETQ. V was clipped by 4 bases and J by 7 bases; unmatched bases: 8. The CDR3 runs to 14 residues. CDR3 protein: CASSLTGARNTQYF. DNA of the CDR3: TGCGCCAGCAGCCTGACAGGGGCTAGAAATACGCAGTATTTT.

The chain recombines TRBV19 with TRBJ2-7; tentative D call: TRBD1 (6 bases). This CDR3 is 16 amino acids long. V was shortened by 3 bases and J by 2 bases, with 17 bases between the two germline ends. Germline V gives CDR1 LNHDA, CDR2 SQIVND (reference sequence). CDR3 in amino acids: CASSISGTTAPYEQYF. For the CDR3, the DNA is TGTGCCAGTAGTATCTCCGGGACAACGGCCCCCTACGAGCAGTACTTC.

CDR3 protein: CASSPHRDREFYEQYF. The CDR3 bases are TGTGCCAGCAGCCCCCACCGGGACAGGGAGTTCTACGAGCAGTACTTC. The genes are TRBV5-8 and TRBJ2-7, with TRBD1 matching over 9 bases. CDR3 length equals 16 residues. V shed 4 bases and J 3 bases; nucleotides not matched to a gene: 11. Germline V gene sequence: CDR1 SGHTS, CDR2 YDEGEE.

J is TRBJ2-7 and V is TRBV19; D is perhaps TRBD2 (5 bases). Germline CDR1 reads LNHDA; CDR2 reads SQIVND (reference sequence). Trimming took off 5 bases at V and 6 bases at J, with 8 bases between the two ends. This CDR3 is 11 amino acids long. The CDR3 protein is CASSSGFEQYF. The DNA of the CDR3 is TGTGCCAGTAGTTCGGGGTTCGAGCAGTACTTC.

The genes are TRBV7-9 and TRBJ1-3, with D perhaps TRBD1 (6 bases). CDR3 length equals 15 residues. Deletions cut 5 bases from V and 0 bases from J, with 11 bases between. The V gene's germline CDR1 is SEHNR and CDR2 FQNEAQ (reference sequence). The CDR3 bases are TGTGCCAGCAGCGAACAGGGCTTCTCTGGAAACACCATATATTTT. This encodes CASSEQGFSGNTIYF.

CDR3 bases: TGTGCCAGCAGCACAGGGGCGGGGAGTGAAAAACTGTTTTTT. Its translation: CASSTGAGSEKLFF. V and J are TRBV25-1 and TRBJ1-4; 7 bases are shared with TRBD1. CDR3 length: 14 residues. Per the germline V gene, CDR1 is MGHDK and CDR2 is SYGVNS. With V trimmed by 6 bases and J by 7 bases, 8 bases remained unmatched.

V is TRBV12-5 and J is TRBJ2-1, with D uncertain. Per the germline V gene, CDR1 is LGHNT and CDR2 is FRNRAP. Trimming removed 7 bases from V and 6 bases from J, with 13 bases in between. The CDR3 contains 13 residues. The CDR3 loop is CASANTQANEQFF. CDR3 bases: TGTGCTAGTGCTAACACTCAGGCCAATGAGCAGTTCTTC.

Within the sample, this clone is medium-sized. The rearrangement links TRBV5-6 to TRBJ2-7; the D is unclear. Germline-derived CDR1 and CDR2 are SGHDT and YYEEEE. This CDR3 comprises 14 residues. Trimming left V 0 bases short and J 2 bases short, with 9 bases between. The CDR3 protein is CASSLDHSPYEQYF. The CDR3 region has the DNA TGTGCCAGCAGCTTGGATCACAGTCCCTACGAGCAGTACTTC.

The V call is TRBV15, the J call TRBJ1-1; TRBD1 matches at 9 bases. Germline trimming cut 10 bases from V and 4 bases from J; bases unmatched to any gene: 7. Per the germline V gene, CDR1 is LNHNV and CDR2 is YYDKDF (reference sequence). The CDR3 covers 13 residues. CDR3: CAIQGARTTEAFF. CDR3 sequence (DNA): TGTGCCATACAGGGGGCGCGGACCACTGAAGCTTTCTTT.

The V gene is TRBV2, the J gene TRBJ1-1, with D possibly being TRBD1 (6 bases). The germline V gene has CDR1 SNHLY and CDR2 FYNNEI. The CDR3 runs 15 residues. The germline V and J ends were trimmed by 6 bases and 1 base, with 15 bases remaining between them. The chain's CDR3 is CASSALPTGNTEAFF. In nucleotides, the CDR3 is TGTGCCAGCAGCGCACTTCCGACAGGGAACACTGAAGCTTTCTTT.

The chain joins TRBV15 to TRBJ1-5, with unresolved D. The CDR3 is 13 residues long. The germline gives CDR1 LNHNV, CDR2 YYDKDF (reference sequence). Trimming pared 0 bases from V and 6 bases from J, leaving 6 bases between. In DNA, the CDR3 is TGTGCCACCAGCAGAGACAGCGGTCAGCCCCAGCATTTT. This gives the protein CATSRDSGQPQHF.

The chain joins TRBV19 to TRBJ1-1, with TRBD1 matching 12 bases. CDR1 is LNHDA, CDR2 SQIVND, per germline (reference sequence). The V segment lost 4 bases and the J segment 4 bases; nucleotides outside the gene matches: 7. This CDR3 is 16 amino acids long. CDR3 protein: CASSRGTGGRGTEAFF. CDR3 bases: TGTGCCAGTAGTAGGGGGACAGGGGGCAGGGGCACTGAAGCTTTCTTT.

This chain links TRBV7-2 with TRBJ2-7, with TRBD1 as a possible D gene (6 bases). CDR1 and CDR2 from the germline V gene are SGHTA and FQGNSA. CDR3 size: 14 residues. Between the trimmed V and J ends, which lost 4 bases and 5 bases, there was a span of 15 bases. CDR3 sequence (DNA): TGTGCCAGCAGCTCGGGACAACTCTGGGACGAGCAGTACTTC. Translating it yields CASSSGQLWDEQYF.